This T cell receptor (beta chain) was captured in a study of PD-1 blockade in classical Hodgkin lymphoma. Study findings and constraints: Exclusion covered patients beginning nivolumab under 1 year post-ASCT.

As regards this clone: Its antigen is unidentified.

The table came from immunoSEQ multiplex PCR; TCRdb's copy has only in-frame clones and leaves some out. Among 20,000 to 30,000 clones listed, 65% to 80% were seen once. The length of the CDR3 is 15 residues. Brentuximab vedotin exposure varied among the patients, all of whom had relapsed after autologous stem cell transplantation. Sequences were derived from peripheral blood mononuclear cells (PBMCs), sampled before the second cycle of nivolumab. The gene calls are TRBV21-1 and TRBJ2-5; the table's D call, TRBD1, has no DNA check behind it. TRBV21-1 is tagged as a pseudogene. The TCR comes from a human donor with classical Hodgkin lymphoma. CDR3 bases: TGTGCCAGCAGCTGGGGGACAGGGGGTTACGGGACCCAGTACTTC. It codes for CASSWGTGGYGTQYF.